This is a list of T cell receptor beta chains from one sample in a study of cytomegalovirus exposure and HLA in healthy donors. Produced via immunoSEQ multiplex PCR; TCRdb's table is partial and in-frame only. The table includes about 69,000 clones, nearly 96% detected once. Specimen: PBMCs. Every receptor here comes from a woman younger than 35 in good health and CMV-seropositive. Each CDR3 is given with its conserved first and last residue. The D gene is left open where the match is weak. Not every row has a clone size; where given, it reads once, few, many or a size class.

j_gene: TRBJ2-1; d_gene: -; abundance: -; v_gene: TRBV11-2; CDR3nt: TGTGCCAGCAGCTTAGTAGGGGCTATGGGAAATGAGCAGTTCTTC; CDR3aa: CASSLVGAMGNEQFF
j_gene: TRBJ1-1; d_gene: -; abundance: -; v_gene: TRBV9; CDR3nt: TGTGCCAGCAGCGTAGCTCCCCTACAGGCCCTCACTGAAGCTTTCTTT; CDR3aa: CASSVAPLQALTEAFF
j_gene: TRBJ2-1; d_gene: TRBD2; abundance: -; v_gene: TRBV10-3; CDR3nt: TGTGCCATCAGTGGCTCGGGACTAGCGGGAGTTAATGAGCAGTTCTTC; CDR3aa: CAISGSGLAGVNEQFF
j_gene: TRBJ2-1; d_gene: TRBD2; abundance: -; v_gene: TRBV19; CDR3nt: TGTGCCAGTAGTACACTAGCGGAAAATGAGCAGTTCTTC; CDR3aa: CASSTLAENEQFF
j_gene: TRBJ2-3; d_gene: -; abundance: -; v_gene: TRBV5-1; CDR3nt: TGCGCCAGCAGCCCCACAGGCCAGAGTACGCAGTATTTT; CDR3aa: CASSPTGQSTQYF
j_gene: TRBJ2-2; d_gene: -; abundance: -; v_gene: TRBV6-5; CDR3nt: TGTGCCAGCAGTTACTCGAGTCTTTCCGGGGAGCTGTTTTTT; CDR3aa: CASSYSSLSGELFF
j_gene: TRBJ2-7; d_gene: TRBD2; abundance: -; v_gene: TRBV7-2; CDR3nt: TGTGCCAGCAGCCCTCTAGCGGGAGGGCCCTACGAGCAGTACTTC; CDR3aa: CASSPLAGGPYEQYF
j_gene: TRBJ2-7; d_gene: -; abundance: -; v_gene: TRBV27; CDR3nt: TGTGCCAGCAGTTTGGGGCCGCACTCCTACGAGCAGTACTTC; CDR3aa: CASSLGPHSYEQYF
j_gene: TRBJ2-1; d_gene: TRBD2; abundance: -; v_gene: TRBV15; CDR3nt: TGTGCCACCAGCAGTCCGGGACTAGCGGGATTCGGAATGGGTGAGCAGTTCTTC; CDR3aa: CATSSPGLAGFGMGEQFF
j_gene: TRBJ2-7; d_gene: TRBD2; abundance: once; v_gene: TRBV28; CDR3nt: TGTGCCAGCAGTTTTATTAGCGGGATCTCCTACGAGCAGTACTTC; CDR3aa: CASSFISGISYEQYF
j_gene: TRBJ2-1; d_gene: TRBD2; abundance: -; v_gene: TRBV4-1; CDR3nt: TGCGCCAGCAGCCAAAGACTAGCGGACATCTCCTACAATGAGCAGTTCTTC; CDR3aa: CASSQRLADISYNEQFF
j_gene: TRBJ2-1; d_gene: -; abundance: -; v_gene: TRBV30; CDR3nt: TGTGCCTGGAGTGTAGGCGGCGTTATCCATGAGCAGTTCTTC; CDR3aa: CAWSVGGVIHEQFF
j_gene: TRBJ2-6; d_gene: TRBD1; abundance: once; v_gene: TRBV10-3; CDR3nt: TGTGCCATCAGTGCTGGGACAGTAAAGGGGGGGGCCAACGTCCTGACTTTC; CDR3aa: CAISAGTVKGGANVLTF
j_gene: TRBJ2-5; d_gene: TRBD1; abundance: -; v_gene: TRBV10-3; CDR3nt: TGTGCCATCTCCCGGACAGGGGGCGCGGAGACCCAGTACTTC; CDR3aa: CAISRTGGAETQYF
j_gene: TRBJ2-2; d_gene: TRBD1; abundance: -; v_gene: TRBV7-2; CDR3nt: TGTGCCAGCAGCTTAACCCGGGACAGAAGAACCGGGGAGCTGTTTTTT; CDR3aa: CASSLTRDRRTGELFF
j_gene: TRBJ2-7; d_gene: TRBD2; abundance: -; v_gene: TRBV4-3; CDR3nt: TGCGCCAGCAGCCAAGGGCTAGCGGGCTCCTACGAGCAGTACTTC; CDR3aa: CASSQGLAGSYEQYF
j_gene: TRBJ2-3; d_gene: TRBD2; abundance: -; v_gene: TRBV7-9; CDR3nt: TGTGCCAGCAGCTTGGAGGGAGGGCCATCAGATACGCAGTATTTT; CDR3aa: CASSLEGGPSDTQYF
j_gene: TRBJ2-5; d_gene: TRBD2; abundance: -; v_gene: TRBV28; CDR3nt: TGTGCCAGCAGTACGTACCCGGGACTAGCGGGAGGAGTGGAGACCCAGTACTTC; CDR3aa: CASSTYPGLAGGVETQYF
j_gene: TRBJ2-6; d_gene: TRBD1; abundance: -; v_gene: TRBV29-1; CDR3nt: TGCAGCGTTCGGACAGGGGGCGCCGGGGCCAACGTCCTGACTTTC; CDR3aa: CSVRTGGAGANVLTF
j_gene: TRBJ2-3; d_gene: TRBD1; abundance: -; v_gene: TRBV5-6; CDR3nt: TGTGCCAGCAGTCGTGGGACAGCTAGCACAGATACGCAGTATTTT; CDR3aa: CASSRGTASTDTQYF
j_gene: TRBJ2-7; d_gene: -; abundance: -; v_gene: TRBV28; CDR3nt: TGTGCCAGCAAACTCCACGAGCAGTACTTC; CDR3aa: CASKLHEQYF
j_gene: TRBJ2-3; d_gene: TRBD2; abundance: -; v_gene: TRBV11-3; CDR3nt: TGTGCCAGCAGCCCCCGGGTAGCGGGAGGGCCTGGGGTCACAGATACGCAGTATTTT; CDR3aa: CASSPRVAGGPGVTDTQYF
j_gene: TRBJ1-2; d_gene: TRBD1; abundance: once; v_gene: TRBV2; CDR3nt: TGTGCCAGCGTTGGGGACAGAAACTATGGCTACACCTTC; CDR3aa: CASVGDRNYGYTF
j_gene: TRBJ2-5; d_gene: -; abundance: -; v_gene: TRBV9; CDR3nt: TGTGCCAGCAGCGTAGCTCAGGGTTGGCAAGAGACCCAGTACTTC; CDR3aa: CASSVAQGWQETQYF
j_gene: TRBJ1-1; d_gene: -; abundance: -; v_gene: TRBV9; CDR3nt: TGTGCCAGCAGCGTAGCGTCAGGGGAAGTCACTGAAGCTTTCTTT; CDR3aa: CASSVASGEVTEAFF
j_gene: TRBJ2-7; d_gene: -; abundance: -; v_gene: TRBV28; CDR3nt: TGTGCCAGCAGTATGGACAGAGGCCTCTACGAGCAGTACTTC; CDR3aa: CASSMDRGLYEQYF
j_gene: TRBJ1-1; d_gene: -; abundance: -; v_gene: TRBV18; CDR3nt: TGTGCCAGCTCACACAAAAAGACAGGAGACACTGAAGCTTTCTTT; CDR3aa: CASSHKKTGDTEAFF
j_gene: TRBJ2-7; d_gene: TRBD1; abundance: -; v_gene: TRBV4-2; CDR3nt: TGTGCCAGCAGCCAGGAAACAGGGGGGCTCTCCTACGAGCAGTACTTC; CDR3aa: CASSQETGGLSYEQYF
j_gene: TRBJ1-1; d_gene: TRBD1; abundance: -; v_gene: TRBV5-1; CDR3nt: TGCGCCAGCAGCTCCGACAGGGGGCGCCACACTGAAGCTTTCTTT; CDR3aa: CASSSDRGRHTEAFF
j_gene: TRBJ2-3; d_gene: TRBD2; abundance: -; v_gene: TRBV4-3; CDR3nt: TGCGCCAGCAGCCAAGGGGGGGGAGACACAGATACGCAGTATTTT; CDR3aa: CASSQGGGDTDTQYF
j_gene: TRBJ2-7; d_gene: TRBD2; abundance: once; v_gene: TRBV7-8; CDR3nt: TGTGCCAGCAGCCGGGGGGACGGCTACGAGCAGTACTTC; CDR3aa: CASSRGDGYEQYF
j_gene: TRBJ2-7; d_gene: TRBD2; abundance: -; v_gene: TRBV15; CDR3nt: TGTGCCACCGAGACTAGCGGGGGTTACGAGCAGTACTTC; CDR3aa: CATETSGGYEQYF
j_gene: TRBJ2-4; d_gene: TRBD1; abundance: -; v_gene: TRBV6-1; CDR3nt: TGTGCCAGCAGTGCACCGGGACAGGGGGCTGCCAAAAACATTCAGTACTTC; CDR3aa: CASSAPGQGAAKNIQYF
j_gene: TRBJ2-7; d_gene: TRBD2; abundance: -; v_gene: TRBV6-5; CDR3nt: TGTGCCAGCAGTGGGACTAGCGGGAGGTACGAGCAGTACTTC; CDR3aa: CASSGTSGRYEQYF
j_gene: TRBJ2-1; d_gene: -; abundance: -; v_gene: TRBV25-1; CDR3nt: TGTGCCAGCAGTGATATTAGCCACAATGAGCAGTTCTTC; CDR3aa: CASSDISHNEQFF
j_gene: TRBJ2-7; d_gene: -; abundance: -; v_gene: TRBV4-1; CDR3nt: TGCGCCAGCAGCCAAGAACCGGAGCTCCTCCTAAACGAGCAGTACTTC; CDR3aa: CASSQEPELLLNEQYF
j_gene: TRBJ2-1; d_gene: TRBD2; abundance: -; v_gene: TRBV6-4; CDR3nt: TGTGCCAGCAGTGACTCTTCGGCGGGAGGGCAGTTCTTC; CDR3aa: CASSDSSAGGQFF
j_gene: TRBJ2-3; d_gene: -; abundance: -; v_gene: TRBV11-3; CDR3nt: TGTGCCAGCAGCTTGACAGGTGATACGCAGTATTTT; CDR3aa: CASSLTGDTQYF